This T cell receptor (beta chain) was sequenced in a study of lymphopenia after photon versus proton radiotherapy. Of note for this clone: The antigen remains unidentified.

Findings and limits, study-wide: Better survival with proton therapy was suggested as possible, not demonstrated.

Germline V gives CDR1 SGHTS, CDR2 YDEGEE. Unmatched junction bases numbered 2, after V lost 0 bases and J lost 5 bases. The CDR3 has 16 amino acids. The protocol was immunoSEQ multiplex PCR, while the TCRdb copy is restricted to in-frame clones and leaves out a portion. The repertoire includes 53,000 or so clones, around 88% of them detected once, and just under 30% sits in the top ten. The sequence came from a man in his forties or fifties with gastric cancer. The chain joins TRBV5-8 to TRBJ2-1, with 13 nucleotides matching TRBD2. The material sequenced was peripheral blood, taken from a patient treated with photon-based radiotherapy. In DNA, the CDR3 is TGTGCCAGCAGCTTGGGACTAGCGGGAGGTGACAATGAGCAGTTCTTC. As protein: CASSLGLAGGDNEQFF.